Following are 30 T cell receptor beta chains from one sample sequenced in a study of CD8 T cells in Susac syndrome (dated 2019 in TCRdb). Library preparation employed the immunoSEQ multiplex PCR assay. RNA was extracted with the RNeasy kit and roughly 0.45 to 1 ug was reverse transcribed using random hexamers. The public reads were reprocessed in TCRdb via fastp at Q25 and MiXCR, keeping in-frame beta chains. Rows merge per CDR3 protein into single entries with the most common DNA and genes. A total of some 120,000 distinct CDR3 sequences appear in this sample, 80% to 95% of them only once. The ten top clones hold less than 0.15% of the sample. Sequenced: CD4+ T cells from PBMCs. The receptors were sampled from a human donor in good health.

CDR3 in DNA: TGTGCCAGCAGCCTCGACGGGGGAGTTAACTATGGCTACACCTTC. Its translation is CASSLDGGVNYGYTF. V gene TRBV9 combines with J gene TRBJ1-2; TRBD1 is a possible D gene (5 bases). The V gene's germline CDR1 is SGDLS and CDR2 YYNGEE. CDR3 length: 15 residues. Trimming took 4 bases from V and 1 from J, leaving 14 bases between them.

The V gene is TRBV7-6, the J gene TRBJ2-7; maybe TRBD2 (5 bases). Germline CDR1 reads SGHVS; CDR2 reads FNYEAQ. The CDR3 length is 15 residues. Trimming took 0 bases from V and 0 from J, leaving 9 bases between them. CDR3 amino acids: CASSLAEGLSYEQYF. The CDR3 coding sequence is TGTGCCAGCAGCTTAGCCGAGGGTCTCTCCTACGAGCAGTACTTC.

The V and J genes are TRBV6-2 or TRBV6-3 and TRBJ2-2; TRBD1 might be the D (6 bases). CDR3 size: 12 residues. The V end lost 6 bases, the J end lost 4 bases, and 6 bases lay between the germline ends. CDR1 is MNHEY and CDR2 is SVGEGT in the germline V gene. The CDR3 here is CASRDSTGELFF. For the CDR3, the DNA is TGTGCCAGCAGGGACAGCACCGGGGAGCTGTTTTTT.

J is TRBJ2-7 and V is TRBV7-9; no firm D call. The CDR3 is 11 amino acids. V lost 3 bases and J lost 7, with 7 bases in between. In germline, CDR1 is SEHNR, CDR2 FQNEAQ (reference sequence). The CDR3 DNA is TGTGCCAGCAGCTTCAATTGGGAGCAGTACTTC. This gives the protein CASSFNWEQYF.

This clonotype was seen more than once but under ten times. The rearrangement joins TRBV6-1 to TRBJ2-7, with a possible D match to TRBD1 (6 bases). V was clipped by 7 bases and J by 3 bases, with 10 bases between them. The germline gives CDR1 MNHNS, CDR2 SASEGT. CDR3 size: 12 residues. The CDR3 DNA follows: TGTGCCAGCATGACAGGTGTCTACGAGCAGTACTTC. The encoded protein is CASMTGVYEQYF.

The chain couples TRBV19 to TRBJ2-1, with 10 bases lining up with TRBD1. Germline V gives CDR1 LNHDA, CDR2 SQIVND (reference sequence). CDR3 length: 14 amino acids. V lost 7 bases and J lost 10; bases outside the gene matches: 10. CDR3 region: CASNAGQGFNEQFF. The CDR3 DNA reads as TGTGCCAGTAACGCGGGACAGGGGTTCAACGAGCAGTTCTTC.

This sequence joins TRBV3-1 and TRBJ2-3, with D tentatively TRBD1 or TRBD2 (5 bases each). Trimming shortened V by 0 bases and J by 0 bases, and 10 bases separated the two germline ends. CDR1 LGHDT and CDR2 YNNKEL come from the germline V gene (reference sequence). CDR3 length: 16 amino acids. DNA of the CDR3: TGTGCCAGCAGCCAAGATCGGGGCGCGAGCACAGATACGCAGTATTTT. Its translation: CASSQDRGASTDTQYF.

J is TRBJ2-1 and V is TRBV27; TRBD1 aligns across 9 bases. The CDR3 is 16 residues long. With V trimmed by 5 bases and J by 5 bases, 10 bases remained unmatched. From germline, CDR1 is MNHEY and CDR2 SMNVEV (reference sequence). The CDR3 nucleotides read TGTGCCAGCAGTAAAGGGACAGGGACACCCAACAATGAGCAGTTCTTC. Its protein product is CASSKGTGTPNNEQFF.

This clonotype was counted a single time. The chain couples TRBV2 to TRBJ2-7, with TRBD2 identical over 8 bases. This CDR3 is 15 amino acids long. Trimming at V came to 1 base and at J to 6 bases, leaving 8 bases not matched to a gene. Per germline, CDR1 SNHLY and CDR2 FYNNEI. CDR3 amino acids: CASSEGGSGNSEQYF. CDR3 DNA: TGTGCCAGCAGTGAAGGCGGTAGCGGGAATAGCGAGCAGTACTTC.

Here the CDR3 reads CASSLPSITDTQYF. The CDR3 bases are TGTGCCAGCAGCTTACCCAGTATCACAGATACGCAGTATTTT. The genes are TRBV7-8 and TRBJ2-3; no definite D call. The CDR3 extends over 14 amino acids. CDR1 is SGHVS, CDR2 FQNEAQ, per germline. V lost 2 bases and J 2 bases, leaving 8 bases between the germline ends.

This sequence joins TRBV13 and TRBJ1-1; D unclear. Trimming pared 3 bases from V and 11 bases from J, leaving 16 bases between. The CDR3 spans 13 residues. In germline, CDR1 is PRHDT, CDR2 FYEKMQ (reference sequence). CDR3 sequence (DNA): TGTGCCAGCAGCTTCCTCTCATCCCAGGAGGCTTTCTTT. Translation: CASSFLSSQEAFF.

The V and J genes are TRBV12-3 or TRBV12-4 and TRBJ1-2; no clear D. The CDR3 has 12 amino acids. The V and J ends lost 3 bases and 7 bases respectively, with 9 bases between them. CDR3 sequence (DNA): TGTGCCAGCAGTTTTCGGAAAACTGGCTACACCTTC. It codes for CASSFRKTGYTF.

J is TRBJ1-4 and V is TRBV21-1; the tabulated D call, TRBD1, remains unverified against the DNA. TRBV21-1 counts as a pseudogene. The CDR3 length is 19 residues. The CDR3 coding sequence is TGTGCCAGCAGGAAAAGATTCGGGTTGGGACAGGGGGCAGGTGAAAAACTGTTTTTT. It encodes CASRKRFGLGQGAGEKLFF.

The chain joins TRBV6-2 or TRBV6-3 to TRBJ2-1; the D gene is possibly TRBD2 (5 bases). Trimming pared 0 bases from V and 9 bases from J, leaving 15 bases between. Germline V gene sequence: CDR1 MNHEY, CDR2 SVGEGT. CDR3 size: 15 residues. The CDR3 DNA reads as TGTGCCAGCAGTTACTCGACGGTGGCGGGTACTGAGCAGTTCTTC. Its translation: CASSYSTVAGTEQFF.

This clonotype showed up just a few times. The chain couples TRBV11-3 to TRBJ2-7, with D maybe TRBD2 (6 bases). Looked up from germline, CDR1 is SGHNT and CDR2 is YENEEA. The CDR3 runs 12 residues. The germline V and J ends were trimmed by 5 bases and 5 bases, with 10 bases remaining between them. This CDR3 reads CASSPAGNEQYF. The DNA of the CDR3 is TGTGCCAGCAGCCCCGCGGGGAACGAGCAGTACTTC.

J is TRBJ2-3 and V is TRBV5-1, with no clear D. Germline-derived CDR1 and CDR2 are SGHRS and YFSETQ. The V and J ends lost 4 bases and 2 bases respectively, with 17 bases between them. This CDR3 has 16 residues. CDR3 sequence (DNA): TGCGCCAGCAGCCCACCTGGGGTTCTCTCCACAGATACGCAGTATTTT. The encoded protein is CASSPPGVLSTDTQYF. Full variable domain (outside the CDR3, taken from reference TRBV5-1 and TRBJ2-3): KAGVTQTPRYLIKTRGQQVTLSCSPISGHRSVSWYQQTPGQGLQFLFEYFSETQRNKGNFPGRFSGRQFSNSRSEMNVSTLELGDSALYLCASSPPGVLSTDTQYFGPGTRLTVL.

This chain links TRBV3-1 with TRBJ2-1; TRBD2 might be the D (6 bases). With 3 bases removed from V and 8 bases from J, the gap between germline ends came to 11 bases. In germline, CDR1 is LGHDT, CDR2 YNNKEL (reference sequence). The CDR3 runs to 13 residues. CDR3 in amino acids: CASSQVLAYEQFF. The CDR3 nucleotides are TGTGCCAGCAGCCAGGTACTAGCCTATGAGCAGTTCTTC.

The rearrangement joins TRBV20-1 to TRBJ1-2; 7 nucleotides agree with TRBD1. Germline trimming cut 5 bases from V and 7 bases from J; bases unmatched to any gene: 10. The CDR3 runs to 13 residues. Germline assignment: CDR1 DFQATT and CDR2 SNEGSKA (reference sequence). CDR3 sequence: CSAEGAQGGGYTF. CDR3 nucleotides: TGCAGTGCTGAGGGGGCCCAGGGTGGTGGCTACACCTTC.

V usage is TRBV24-1 and J usage is TRBJ2-1, with D possibly matching TRBD2 (6 bases). The V end lost 6 bases, the J end lost 7 bases, and 15 bases lay between the germline ends. Germline values: CDR1 KGHDR, CDR2 SFDVKD. The CDR3 runs to 14 residues. CDR3 coding DNA: TGTGCCACCAGTCCCGGGGGACTGGGGAATGAGCAGTTCTTC. Translated: CATSPGGLGNEQFF.

The J gene is TRBJ2-5, the V gene TRBV20-1; the D gene is possibly TRBD2 (6 bases). This CDR3 has 17 amino acids. Germline V gives CDR1 DFQATT, CDR2 SNEGSKA (reference sequence). Trimming shortened V by 0 bases and J by 1 base, and 18 bases separated the two germline ends. The CDR3 spells CSARDLRVGDFQETQYF. CDR3 DNA: TGCAGTGCTAGAGATCTTCGGGTCGGGGACTTCCAAGAGACCCAGTACTTC.

This sequence joins TRBV20-1 and TRBJ1-1; maybe TRBD1 (5 bases). Germline CDR1 DFQATT, CDR2 SNEGSKA (reference sequence). V lost 0 bases, J lost 0 bases, and 8 bases lay in between. The CDR3 has 14 residues. This chain's CDR3 is CSAREGTMNTEAFF. CDR3 sequence (DNA): TGCAGTGCTAGAGAGGGGACTATGAACACTGAAGCTTTCTTT.

The rearrangement joins TRBV6-6 to TRBJ2-2, with D perhaps matching TRBD2 (7 bases). There are 13 residues in the CDR3. V shed 7 bases and J shed 7 bases, with 13 bases lying between them. The germline V gene has CDR1 MNHNY and CDR2 SVGAGI (reference sequence). The CDR3: CASKGGAGGELFF. In DNA, the CDR3 is TGTGCCAGCAAGGGGGGGGCCGGCGGGGAGCTGTTTTTT.

V and J are TRBV5-5 and TRBJ2-7, with 7 positions matching TRBD1. This CDR3 is built from 15 residues. Looked up from germline, CDR1 is SGHKS and CDR2 is YYEKEE (reference sequence). V lost 4 bases and J lost 3; bases outside the gene matches: 10. Written as DNA, the CDR3 is TGTGCCAGCAGCCCCTTGTCGACAGGGAGCTACGAGCAGTACTTC. This encodes CASSPLSTGSYEQYF.

The J gene is TRBJ1-1, the V gene TRBV15; TRBD1 matches at 7 bases. CDR3 length equals 16 residues. Per germline, CDR1 LNHNV and CDR2 YYDKDF (reference sequence). V trimming: 8 bases; J trimming: 4 bases; junction bases outside the gene matches: 16. CDR3 in DNA: TGTGCCACCTCTAGACAGGGAGGCGCGGGGTCCACTGAAGCTTTCTTT. Amino acids: CATSRQGGAGSTEAFF.

The CDR3 DNA follows: TGCGCCAGCAGCCAAGTGGCTAGCGGTCGTGGCACCGGGGAGCTGTTTTTT. Amino acid sequence: CASSQVASGRGTGELFF. The chain is built from TRBV4-1 and TRBJ2-2; 7 positions match TRBD2. V dropped 1 base and J dropped 4; count of bases not matched to a gene: 9. CDR3 size: 17 residues. CDR1 and CDR2 (germline): MGHRA, YSYEKL.

The chain uses TRBV7-2 and TRBJ2-7; D may be TRBD2 (6 bases). V lost 5 bases and J 6 bases, leaving 17 bases between the germline ends. The germline gives CDR1 SGHTA, CDR2 FQGNSA. The CDR3 consists of 14 residues. CDR3 sequence (DNA): TGTGCCAGCAGCCATCGGGTCCTGGGGGGCGAGCAGTACTTC. This translates into CASSHRVLGGEQYF. The whole variable domain, filled in from reference TRBV7-2 and TRBJ2-7, reads GAGVSQSPSNKVTEKGKDVELRCDPISGHTALYWYRQSLGQGLEFLIYFQGNSAPDKSGLPSDRFSAERTGGSVSTLTIQRTQQEDSAVYLCASSHRVLGGEQYFGPGTRLTVT.

CDR3 sequence (DNA): TGCAGCGTTGAACCCAGGGTGGGAGCCAAAAACATTCAGTACTTC. Translation: CSVEPRVGAKNIQYF. The chain uses TRBV29-1 and TRBJ2-4; D might be TRBD1 (5 bases). Germline CDR1 is SQVTM and CDR2 is ANQGSEA. The CDR3 loop spans 15 amino acids. V was cut by 2 bases and J by 0 bases, with 11 bases left in between.

The chain uses TRBV5-1 and TRBJ2-7; a weak D match, TRBD1 (5 bases). The V end was cut by 6 bases, the J end by 0 bases, with 7 bases between. This CDR3 spans 12 amino acids. The germline gives CDR1 SGHRS, CDR2 YFSETQ. CDR3 loop: CASTDNSYEQYF. CDR3 in DNA: TGCGCCAGCACGGACAACTCCTACGAGCAGTACTTC.

The chain links TRBV20-1 to TRBJ2-2; D is possibly TRBD2 (5 bases). Germline V gene sequence: CDR1 DFQATT, CDR2 SNEGSKA (reference sequence). V gave up 6 bases and J gave up 2 bases, with 19 bases separating them. This CDR3 is built from 16 residues. CDR3 coding DNA: TGCAGTGCCTCATATCCGGGGAGACACAACACCGGGGAGCTGTTTTTT. Translation: CSASYPGRHNTGELFF.

The chain combines TRBV5-1 with TRBJ2-7; tentative D call: TRBD2 (6 bases). The V gene lost 0 bases and the J gene lost 7 bases, with 14 bases spanning the gap. Germline V CDR1 and CDR2: SGHRS, YFSETQ. This CDR3 has 14 amino acids. Here the CDR3 DNA reads TGCGCCAGCAGCTTGGGATTCGGGGCGGGGGAGCAGTACTTC. Translating gives CASSLGFGAGEQYF.